This T cell receptor (beta chain) was identified during a study of T cell responses to AZD1222 COVID-19 vaccine. Sequencing was performed with immunoSEQ multiplex PCR; in TCRdb, only in-frame clones are kept and a portion is missing. Of more than 100,000 clones listed, 88% were seen once; the top ten hold 20% to 25%. Trimming took off 3 bases at V and 1 base at J, with 16 bases between the two ends. Per the germline V gene, CDR1 is KGHSH and CDR2 is LQKENI. The CDR3 runs to 17 residues. Notes on the study in general: Breadth and depth of Spike-specific TCRs rose after two AZD1222 doses. Baseline seropositives among AZD1222 recipients totaled only 6 or 7.

On this clone: Its specificity is not known.

The rearrangement links TRBV18 to TRBJ1-5; D uncertain. This specimen consisted of peripheral blood, obtained on day 0 of AZD1222 vaccination. The source of this sequence is an adult in good health. The CDR3 protein is CASSPGPAGRSNQPQHF. The CDR3 nucleotides are TGTGCCAGCTCACCCGGCCCAGCGGGCAGAAGCAATCAGCCCCAGCATTTT.